This TCR beta chain was observed in a study of CD8 T cells in Susac syndrome. Study outcomes and limitations: The study recognized that its TCR sequencing and HLA analysis covered a relatively small number of individuals.

RNA, at about 0.5 to 1 ug, was reverse transcribed with random hexamers. TCRdb analysed the immunoSEQ multiplex PCR reads with MiXCR anew, one entry per CDR3 protein. Of some 60,000 distinct CDR3 sequences listed, around 90% are singletons. Note on this clonotype: Its target is unknown.

The authors sequenced TCR beta from blood CD8+ and CD4+ T cells. Both CD4+ and CD8+ T cells were negatively isolated, and TEMRA cells underwent FACS enrichment. The clonotype originates from a human donor in good health. Sample: CD8+ T cells from PBMCs.

CDR3 coding DNA: TGTGCCAGCAGTCCGGGACAGCAAGGCTACGAGCAGTACTTC. It codes for CASSPGQQGYEQYF. The rearrangement joins TRBV6-6 to TRBJ2-7; 7 bases fit TRBD1. Germline V gene sequence: CDR1 MNHNY, CDR2 SVGAGI (reference sequence). The CDR3 runs 14 residues. V shed 5 bases and J 3 bases; nucleotides not matched to a gene: 7.